This paragraph reports one T cell receptor beta chain. This CDR3 has 18 residues. With V trimmed by 5 bases and J by 0 bases, 9 bases remained unmatched. The germline CDR1 and CDR2 sequences are KGHDR and SFDVKD. This record belongs to a study of blood T cell repertoires in COVID-19. In the study overall: The study drew acute and convalescent COVID-19 samples from the United States, Italy and Spain. PBMCs, B-cell-depleted T cells, or T cells were the source of the cDNA or gDNA that made up the material.

How the authors handled the data: Reference gene primer amplification in the assay estimated nucleated cell counts. Only in-frame clones appear in the TCRdb table, and some are missing; sequencing was by immunoSEQ multiplex PCR. That table furnishes V, J and clone size, whereas the DNA furnished D and trimming. In the table there are around 75,000 clones, approximately 90% of which are singletons. The receptor comes from a man in his 60s with acute or convalescent COVID-19. The gene calls are TRBV24-1 and TRBJ2-2, with 9 nucleotides matching TRBD1. The sequenced sample was peripheral blood. For the CDR3, the DNA is TGTGCCACCAGTGGACCGGGGACAGGGCTTGCGAACACCGGGGAGCTGTTTTTT. It is translated as CATSGPGTGLANTGELFF.